The 2 T cell receptor beta chains listed next were all sequenced from one sample in a study of T cell changes during pregnancy in multiple sclerosis. Profiling relied on immunoSEQ multiplex PCR, and the TCRdb table lists in-frame clones only, not all of them. This table holds fewer than 140,000 clones, around 92% found once. The specimen comprised peripheral blood, sampled after pregnancy. These receptors originate from a female donor with multiple sclerosis, enrolled in a pregnancy study.

The chain links TRBV28 to TRBJ1-2, with 7 positions matching TRBD1. Germline CDR1 is MDHEN and CDR2 is SYDVKM. This CDR3 spans 13 amino acids. The V gene end was trimmed by 4 bases and the J gene end by 7 bases; junction bases not matched to a gene: 6. CDR3 DNA sequence: TGTGCCAGCAGTTCCCGACAGGGAAGTGGCTACACCTTC. Translated, it gives CASSSRQGSGYTF.

This sequence joins TRBV16 and TRBJ2-1, with D maybe TRBD2 (6 bases). V lost 4 bases, J lost 8 bases, and 12 bases lay in between. This CDR3 comprises 13 residues. CDR1 is KGHSY and CDR2 is FQNENV in the germline V gene. The CDR3: CASSLGTADEQFF. CDR3 DNA: TGTGCCAGCAGCCTAGGGACTGCTGATGAGCAGTTCTTC.